The clone carrying this TCR beta chain was found a few times. Antigen specificity is unknown. This record belongs to a study of blood T cells in healthy people across ages. A second 7 to 11 cycle PCR used barcoded and J-beta primers. Unique molecular identifiers of 12 random nucleotides labeled each cDNA. Individual samples furnished no less than 3 million CDR3-containing paired-end reads apiece. MiXCR, run by TCRdb on the 5' RACE reads, gives a single entry per CDR3 protein. The sample lists some 560,000 distinct CDR3 sequences, roughly a quarter occurring once. Per the germline V gene, CDR1 is SGHRS and CDR2 is YFSETQ. The CDR3 has 15 amino acids. With 4 bases clipped from V and 5 bases from J, the junction kept 9 bases outside the gene matches. The study, taken as a whole, reports: Per million T cells, TCR beta diversity dropped about linearly as age rose.

The same data also contributed to another study, on T cells of mothers and their children.

The TCR originated in a boy under 10 years old in good health. The chain combines TRBV5-1 with TRBJ2-3, with 8 bases matching TRBD1. The sequencing sample was made of blood. The CDR3 DNA sequence: TGCGCCAGCAGCCCTGACAGGGGTAGGATAGATACGCAGTATTTT. Protein product: CASSPDRGRIDTQYF.